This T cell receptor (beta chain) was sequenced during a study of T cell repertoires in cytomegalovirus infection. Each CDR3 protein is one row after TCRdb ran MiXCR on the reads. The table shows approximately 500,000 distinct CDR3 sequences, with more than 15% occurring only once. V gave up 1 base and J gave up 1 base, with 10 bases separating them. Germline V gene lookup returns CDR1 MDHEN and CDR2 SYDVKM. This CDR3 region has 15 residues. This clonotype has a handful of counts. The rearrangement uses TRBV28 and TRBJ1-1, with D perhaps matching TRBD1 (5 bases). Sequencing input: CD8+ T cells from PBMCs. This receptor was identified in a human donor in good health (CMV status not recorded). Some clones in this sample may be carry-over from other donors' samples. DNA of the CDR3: TGTGCCAGCAGTTTATTTATGAGGGGGAACACTGAAGCTTTCTTT. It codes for CASSLFMRGNTEAFF.